This T cell receptor beta chain was identified during a study of CD8 T cells in ankylosing spondylitis. As concerns this clonotype: Its antigen is unknown.

Making use of molecular barcodes, quantitative 5'-RACE generated TCR beta libraries. One entry per CDR3 protein, called by TCRdb with MiXCR from the 5' RACE reads. There are around 150,000 distinct CDR3 sequences in the sample; under 45% occur only once, and about 15% lies in the top ten. Per germline, CDR1 SGHDN and CDR2 FVKESK. V lost 3 bases and J 1 base, leaving 13 bases between the germline ends. The CDR3 sequence is 16 residues long. Regarding the study as a whole: Matched ankylosing spondylitis synovial fluid reportedly contained a significantly enriched population of disease-linked clones. Several highly homologous variants made up a TCR beta motif that seemed to typify ankylosing spondylitis blood. In peripheral blood, disease-linked CD8+ clones occurred at relatively low frequencies.

The V gene is TRBV14, the J gene TRBJ1-5, with D hard to call. The TCR comes from a male donor with ankylosing spondylitis. Source material: synovial fluid, either unsorted or a sorted T cell fraction (not recorded which). Here the CDR3 reads CASSHDRGRSNQPQHF. In nucleotides, the CDR3 is TGTGCCAGCAGCCATGACCGCGGCAGGAGCAATCAGCCCCAGCATTTT.